This entry concerns a single T cell receptor (beta chain). This record comes from a study of shared clonotypes between healthy human individuals. Positively selected for CCR7, the CD45RO-negative cells used as naive CD8 cells excluded terminally differentiated effector memory CD45RA+ cells. The repertoire was sequenced with immunoSEQ multiplex PCR; TCRdb's copy has only in-frame clones and lacks some. The sample shows about 2.1 million clones, approximately 94% of them seen only once. The sequenced sample was naive CD8+ T cells from PBMCs. The receptor comes from a man younger than 35 in good health. Some clones in this sample may be carry-over from other donors' samples.

This CDR3 reads CASSLPWTSGRSRDEQFF. DNA for the CDR3: TGTGCCAGCAGCTTGCCTTGGACTAGCGGGAGGTCTAGGGATGAGCAGTTCTTC. This chain links TRBV5-6 with TRBJ2-1; 14 bases map to TRBD2. Germline trimming cut 1 base from V and 8 bases from J; bases unmatched to any gene: 11. This CDR3 comprises 18 residues. CDR1 and CDR2 from the germline V gene are SGHDT and YYEEEE.